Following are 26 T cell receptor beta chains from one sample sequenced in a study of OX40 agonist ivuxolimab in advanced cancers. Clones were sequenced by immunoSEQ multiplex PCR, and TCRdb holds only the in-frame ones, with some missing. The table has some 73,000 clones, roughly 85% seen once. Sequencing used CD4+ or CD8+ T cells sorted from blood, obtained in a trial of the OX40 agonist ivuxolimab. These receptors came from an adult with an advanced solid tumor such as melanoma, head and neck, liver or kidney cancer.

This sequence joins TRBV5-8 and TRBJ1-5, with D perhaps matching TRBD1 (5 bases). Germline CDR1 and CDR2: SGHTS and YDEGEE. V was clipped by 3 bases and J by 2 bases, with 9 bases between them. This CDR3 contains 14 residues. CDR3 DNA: TGTGCCAGCAGCTGGACAAGGGGCAATCAGCCCCAGCATTTT. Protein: CASSWTRGNQPQHF. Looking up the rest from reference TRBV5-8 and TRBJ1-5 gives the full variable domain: EAGVTQSPTHLIKTRGQQATLRCSPISGHTSVYWYQQALGLGLQFLLWYDEGEERNRGNFPPRFSGRQFPNYSSELNVNALELEDSALYLCASSWTRGNQPQHFGDGTRLSIL.

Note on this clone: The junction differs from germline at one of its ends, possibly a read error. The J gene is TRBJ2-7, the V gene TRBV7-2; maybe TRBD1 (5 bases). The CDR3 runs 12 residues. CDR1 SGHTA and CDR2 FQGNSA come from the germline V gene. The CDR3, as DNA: TGTGCCAGCAGCTTAGCTCAGGGTCCTATGGAATTC. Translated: CASSLAQGPMEF.

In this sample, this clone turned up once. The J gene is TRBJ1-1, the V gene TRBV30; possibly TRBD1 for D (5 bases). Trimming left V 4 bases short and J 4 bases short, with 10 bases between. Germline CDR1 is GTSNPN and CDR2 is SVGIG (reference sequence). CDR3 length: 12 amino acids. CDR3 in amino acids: CAWMGGGTEAFF. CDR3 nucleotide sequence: TGTGCCTGGATGGGGGGAGGCACTGAAGCTTTCTTT.

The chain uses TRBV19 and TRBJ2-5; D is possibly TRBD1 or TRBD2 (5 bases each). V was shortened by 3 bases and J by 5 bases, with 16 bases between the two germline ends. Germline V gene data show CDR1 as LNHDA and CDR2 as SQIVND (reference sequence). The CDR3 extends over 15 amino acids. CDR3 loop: CASSITTGRLETQYF. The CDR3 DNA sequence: TGTGCCAGTAGTATTACAACGGGACGGCTCGAGACCCAGTACTTC.

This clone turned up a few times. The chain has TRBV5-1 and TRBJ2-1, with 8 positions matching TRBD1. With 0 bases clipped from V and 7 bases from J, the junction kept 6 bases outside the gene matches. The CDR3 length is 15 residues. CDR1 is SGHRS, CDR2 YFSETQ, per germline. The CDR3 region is CASSLGTGRMNEQFF. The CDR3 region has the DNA TGCGCCAGCAGCTTGGGGACAGGGAGGATGAATGAGCAGTTCTTC. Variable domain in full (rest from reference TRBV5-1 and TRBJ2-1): KAGVTQTPRYLIKTRGQQVTLSCSPISGHRSVSWYQQTPGQGLQFLFEYFSETQRNKGNFPGRFSGRQFSNSRSEMNVSTLELGDSALYLCASSLGTGRMNEQFFGPGTRLTVL.

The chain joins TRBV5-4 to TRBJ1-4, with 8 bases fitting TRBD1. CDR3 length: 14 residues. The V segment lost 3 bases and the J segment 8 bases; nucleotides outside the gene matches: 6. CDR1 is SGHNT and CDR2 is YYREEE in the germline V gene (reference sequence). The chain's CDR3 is CASSSTGEVEKLFF. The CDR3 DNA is TGTGCCAGCAGCTCGACAGGGGAGGTCGAAAAACTGTTTTTT.

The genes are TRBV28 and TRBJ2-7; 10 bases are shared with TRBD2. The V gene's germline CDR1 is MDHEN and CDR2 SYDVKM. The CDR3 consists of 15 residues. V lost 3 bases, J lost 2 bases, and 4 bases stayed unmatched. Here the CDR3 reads CASSFSLAGAYEQYF. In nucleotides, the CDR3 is TGTGCCAGCAGTTTTTCCCTAGCGGGAGCCTACGAGCAGTACTTC.

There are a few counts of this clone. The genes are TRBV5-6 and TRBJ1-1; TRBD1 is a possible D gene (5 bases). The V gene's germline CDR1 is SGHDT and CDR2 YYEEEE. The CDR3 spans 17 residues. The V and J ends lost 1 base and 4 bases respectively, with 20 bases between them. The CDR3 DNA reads TGTGCCAGCAGCTTGAGGGAAGGCAGGGTTCAGACCACTGAAGCTTTCTTT. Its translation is CASSLREGRVQTTEAFF.

In DNA form, the CDR3 reads TGTGCCAGCAGCACTTGGGCAGGGGGTCGGGACGAGCAGTACTTC. Its translation: CASSTWAGGRDEQYF. The V gene is TRBV13, the J gene TRBJ2-7; 7 positions agree with TRBD1. With V trimmed by 5 bases and J by 5 bases, 12 bases remained unmatched. CDR1 is PRHDT, CDR2 FYEKMQ, per germline (reference sequence). This CDR3 contains 15 residues.

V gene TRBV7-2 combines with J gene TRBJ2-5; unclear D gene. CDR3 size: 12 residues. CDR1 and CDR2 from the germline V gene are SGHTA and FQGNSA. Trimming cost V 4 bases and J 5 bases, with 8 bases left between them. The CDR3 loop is CASSSTWETQYF. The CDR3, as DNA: TGTGCCAGCAGCTCTACCTGGGAGACCCAGTACTTC.

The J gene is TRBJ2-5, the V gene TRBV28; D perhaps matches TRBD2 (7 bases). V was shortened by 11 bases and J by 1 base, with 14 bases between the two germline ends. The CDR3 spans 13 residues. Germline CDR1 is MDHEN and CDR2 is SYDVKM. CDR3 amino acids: CAWGGAPQETQYF. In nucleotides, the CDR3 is TGTGCCTGGGGGGGCGCCCCCCAAGAGACCCAGTACTTC.

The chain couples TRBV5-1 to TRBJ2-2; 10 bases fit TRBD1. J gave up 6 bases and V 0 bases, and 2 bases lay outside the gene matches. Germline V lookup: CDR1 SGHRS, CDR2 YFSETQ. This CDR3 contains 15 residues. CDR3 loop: CASSLDGQGAGELFF. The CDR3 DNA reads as TGCGCCAGCAGCTTGGATGGACAGGGGGCCGGGGAGCTGTTTTTT.

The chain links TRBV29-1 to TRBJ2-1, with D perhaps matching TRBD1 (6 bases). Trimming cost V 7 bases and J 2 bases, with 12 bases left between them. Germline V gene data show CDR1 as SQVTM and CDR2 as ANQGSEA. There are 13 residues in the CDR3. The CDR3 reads CSGRDTAYNEQFF. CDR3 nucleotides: TGCAGCGGCCGGGACACGGCCTACAATGAGCAGTTCTTC.

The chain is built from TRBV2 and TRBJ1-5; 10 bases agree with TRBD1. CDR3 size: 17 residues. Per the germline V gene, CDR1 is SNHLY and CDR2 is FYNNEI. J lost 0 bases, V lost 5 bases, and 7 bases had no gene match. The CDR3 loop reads CASSSRDRGLSNQPQHF. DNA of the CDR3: TGTGCCAGCAGTTCCCGGGACAGGGGCCTTAGCAATCAGCCCCAGCATTTT.

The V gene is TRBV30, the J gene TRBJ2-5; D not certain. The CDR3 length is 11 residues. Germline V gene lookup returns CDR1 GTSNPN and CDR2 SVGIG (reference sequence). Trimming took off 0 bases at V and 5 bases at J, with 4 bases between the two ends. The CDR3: CAWSVHETQYF. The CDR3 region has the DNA TGTGCCTGGAGTGTACACGAGACCCAGTACTTC. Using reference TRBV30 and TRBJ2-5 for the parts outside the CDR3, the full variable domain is SQTIHQWPATLVQPVGSPLSLECTVEGTSNPNLYWYRQAAGRGLQLLFYSVGIGQISSEVPQNLSASRPQDRQFILSSKKLLLSDSGFYLCAWSVHETQYFGPGTRLLVL.

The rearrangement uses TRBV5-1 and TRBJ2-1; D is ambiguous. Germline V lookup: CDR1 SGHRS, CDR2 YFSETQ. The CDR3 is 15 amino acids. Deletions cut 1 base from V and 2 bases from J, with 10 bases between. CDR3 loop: CASSLYYQTYNEQFF. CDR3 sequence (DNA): TGCGCCAGCAGCTTGTACTACCAAACCTACAATGAGCAGTTCTTC.

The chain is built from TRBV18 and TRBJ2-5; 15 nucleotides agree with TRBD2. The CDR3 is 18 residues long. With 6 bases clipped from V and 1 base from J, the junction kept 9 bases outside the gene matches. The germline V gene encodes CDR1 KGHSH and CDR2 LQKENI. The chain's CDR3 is CASSPGTSGGHIQETQYF. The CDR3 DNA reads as TGTGCCAGCTCCCCCGGGACTAGCGGGGGGCACATCCAAGAGACCCAGTACTTC.

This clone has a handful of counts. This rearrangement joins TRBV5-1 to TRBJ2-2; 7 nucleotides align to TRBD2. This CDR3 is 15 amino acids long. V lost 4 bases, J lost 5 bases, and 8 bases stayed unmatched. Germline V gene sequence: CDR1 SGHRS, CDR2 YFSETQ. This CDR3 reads CASSPLGLGTGELFF. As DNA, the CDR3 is TGCGCCAGCAGCCCTCTTGGACTAGGGACCGGGGAGCTGTTTTTT.

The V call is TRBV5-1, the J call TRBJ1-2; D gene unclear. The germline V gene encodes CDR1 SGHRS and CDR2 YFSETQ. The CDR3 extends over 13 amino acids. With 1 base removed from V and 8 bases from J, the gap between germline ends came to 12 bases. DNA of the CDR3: TGCGCCAGCAGCTTGTTCGATGCTGGGGGCTACACCTTC. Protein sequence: CASSLFDAGGYTF.

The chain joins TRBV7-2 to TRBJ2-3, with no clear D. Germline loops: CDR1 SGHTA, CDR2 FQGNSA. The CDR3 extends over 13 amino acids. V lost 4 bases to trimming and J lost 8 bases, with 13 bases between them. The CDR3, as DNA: TGTGCCAGCAGCTCCCCCCCAGCCGGTACGCAGTATTTT. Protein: CASSSPPAGTQYF.

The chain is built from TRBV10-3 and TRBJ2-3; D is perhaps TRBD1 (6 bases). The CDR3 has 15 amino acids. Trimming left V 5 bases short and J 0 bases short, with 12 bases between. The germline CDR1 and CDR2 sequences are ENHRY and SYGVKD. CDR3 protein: CAISRTEFSTDTQYF. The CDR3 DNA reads TGTGCCATCAGTAGGACAGAATTCAGCACAGATACGCAGTATTTT.

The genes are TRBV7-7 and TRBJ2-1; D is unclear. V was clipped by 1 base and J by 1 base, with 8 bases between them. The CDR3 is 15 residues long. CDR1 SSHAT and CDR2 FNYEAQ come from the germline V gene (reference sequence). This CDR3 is CASSLGRYSYNEQFF. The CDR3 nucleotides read TGTGCCAGCAGCTTAGGACGCTATTCCTACAATGAGCAGTTCTTC.

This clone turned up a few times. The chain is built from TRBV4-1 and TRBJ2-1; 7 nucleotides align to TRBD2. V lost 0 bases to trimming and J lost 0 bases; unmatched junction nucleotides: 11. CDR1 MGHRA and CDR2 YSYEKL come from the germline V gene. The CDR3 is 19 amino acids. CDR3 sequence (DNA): TGCGCCAGCAGCCAAGAAGGATGGAGCGGGGAACCCTCCTACAATGAGCAGTTCTTC. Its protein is CASSQEGWSGEPSYNEQFF.

DNA of the CDR3: TGTGCCAGTAGTCCCGCACGGGGCGAGCAGTACTTC. This gives the protein CASSPARGEQYF. The chain joins TRBV19 to TRBJ2-7; D might be TRBD2 (5 bases). The V and J ends lost 5 bases and 6 bases respectively, with 11 bases between them. The length of the CDR3 is 12 residues. CDR1 LNHDA and CDR2 SQIVND come from the germline V gene (reference sequence).

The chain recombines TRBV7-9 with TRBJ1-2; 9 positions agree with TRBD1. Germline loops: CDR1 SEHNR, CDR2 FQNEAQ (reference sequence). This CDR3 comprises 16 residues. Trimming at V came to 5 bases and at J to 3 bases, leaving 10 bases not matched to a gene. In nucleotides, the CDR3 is TGTGCCAGCAGCCCCCGGACAGGGGAGACCTACTATGGCTACACCTTC. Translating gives CASSPRTGETYYGYTF.

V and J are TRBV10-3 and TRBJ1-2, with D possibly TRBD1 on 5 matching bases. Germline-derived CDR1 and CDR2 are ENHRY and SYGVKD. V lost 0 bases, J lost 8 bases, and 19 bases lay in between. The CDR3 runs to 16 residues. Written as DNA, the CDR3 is TGTGCCATCAGTGAGTCCCGGGGGGGAGGGGACGGAGGCTACACCTTC. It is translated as CAISESRGGGDGGYTF.